The sequence of this T cell receptor beta chain was determined in a study of preoperative IRX-2 immunotherapy in early breast cancer. With V trimmed by 3 bases and J by 8 bases, 6 bases remained unmatched. This CDR3 comprises 12 residues. Germline V gene lookup returns CDR1 SQVTM and CDR2 ANQGSEA. Indicated treatment: preoperative locoregional IRX-2 cytokine immunotherapy. This phase Ib study tested locoregional IRX-2 cytokine immunotherapy given before surgery. Sequenced by immunoSEQ multiplex PCR; TCRdb stores in-frame clones only, minus some. This sample has 20,000 to 30,000 clones, with 78% found just once.

The sample here was lymph node tissue, taken before IRX-2 immunotherapy. This chain links TRBV29-1 with TRBJ1-2, with 7 bases aligning to TRBD1. The sequence came from a human donor with breast cancer. The CDR3 reads CSVDRQGRGYTF. DNA of the CDR3: TGCAGCGTTGATCGACAGGGACGGGGCTACACCTTC.